Presented here are 8 T cell receptor beta chains from one specimen sequenced in a study of blood T cell repertoires in COVID-19. Here immunoSEQ multiplex PCR was the method, and the copy in TCRdb shows in-frame clones only, minus some. The sample consists of around 70,000 clones, 70% to 90% of them appearing once. The source material was peripheral blood. The receptors originated from a woman of 80 years or more with active or convalescent COVID-19.

There are a few counts of this clone. This chain joins TRBV5-1 and TRBJ2-3; 7 bases are a match to TRBD1. The CDR3 runs 15 residues. Unmatched junction bases numbered 12, after V lost 4 bases and J lost 7 bases. Looked up from germline, CDR1 is SGHRS and CDR2 is YFSETQ. The DNA of the CDR3 is TGCGCCAGCAGCCAAGGGACAGCCACTGGAAATACGCAGTATTTT. Residues: CASSQGTATGNTQYF.

The V call is TRBV6-2 or TRBV6-3, the J call TRBJ1-5; 7 nucleotides match TRBD1. The CDR3 sequence is 15 residues long. V dropped 2 bases and J dropped 1; count of bases not matched to a gene: 2. Germline loops: CDR1 MNHEY, CDR2 SVGEGT. This CDR3 reads CASSYQGGSNQPQHF. Written as DNA, the CDR3 is TGTGCCAGCAGTTACCAGGGGGGAAGCAATCAGCCCCAGCATTTT.

This clone was seen a handful of times. The chain has TRBV27 and TRBJ1-1; D call uncertain. The CDR3 has 16 amino acids. V was cut by 5 bases and J by 3 bases, with 19 bases left in between. The V gene's germline CDR1 is MNHEY and CDR2 SMNVEV (reference sequence). CDR3 in DNA: TGTGCCAGCAGTCCCACGTGGGGAGGGATCGACACTGAAGCTTTCTTT. This codes for CASSPTWGGIDTEAFF.

The table lists this clone with a few counts. The chain employs TRBV5-1 and TRBJ1-5, with D possibly TRBD1 on 6 matching bases. The CDR3 has 17 amino acids. Trimming removed 6 bases from V and 3 bases from J, with 22 bases in between. Per the germline V gene, CDR1 is SGHRS and CDR2 is YFSETQ. CDR3 sequence (DNA): TGCGCCAGCAAATCGATTTACAGGGATAGAGCCAATCAGCCCCAGCATTTT. Protein sequence: CASKSIYRDRANQPQHF. Supplemented by reference TRBV5-1 and TRBJ1-5, the full variable domain reads KAGVTQTPRYLIKTRGQQVTLSCSPISGHRSVSWYQQTPGQGLQFLFEYFSETQRNKGNFPGRFSGRQFSNSRSEMNVSTLELGDSALYLCASKSIYRDRANQPQHFGDGTRLSIL.

This clone has only one observation. This rearrangement joins TRBV5-4 to TRBJ2-2; D is unclear. Trimming took off 0 bases at V and 1 base at J, with 7 bases between the two ends. There are 15 residues in the CDR3. CDR1 is SGHNT and CDR2 is YYREEE in the germline V gene (reference sequence). The CDR3 DNA reads as TGTGCCAGCAGCTTGGTGAGGCAGAACACCGGGGAGCTGTTTTTT. Amino acid sequence: CASSLVRQNTGELFF.

This clone was seen only a few times. The rearrangement joins TRBV7-9 to TRBJ1-4; no definite D call. The CDR3 is 14 residues long. Germline V gives CDR1 SEHNR, CDR2 FQNEAQ (reference sequence). Trimming removed 1 base at V and 6 bases at J, with 9 bases between. The DNA of the CDR3 is TGTGCCAGCAGCTTAGTTGATGGCCATGAAAAACTGTTTTTT. Its protein is CASSLVDGHEKLFF.

This clone occurred a few times. The V and J genes are TRBV7-9 and TRBJ2-2, with D unresolved. The ends were cut back, 6 bases at V and 6 bases at J, with 11 bases in the middle. Germline CDR1 and CDR2: SEHNR and FQNEAQ (reference sequence). This CDR3 spans 13 amino acids. The CDR3 here is CASSFLMAGELFF. The DNA of the CDR3 is TGTGCCAGCAGTTTTCTAATGGCCGGGGAGCTGTTTTTT.

The CDR3 nucleotides read TGTGCCAGCAGCTTGACATCTGCCTATTTCGGCGAGCAGTACTTC. Its translation is CASSLTSAYFGEQYF. V gene TRBV7-2 combines with J gene TRBJ2-7; unclear D gene. The CDR3 consists of 15 residues. The germline V gene encodes CDR1 SGHTA and CDR2 FQGNSA. V lost 3 bases to trimming and J lost 6 bases, with 18 bases between them.